Listed here are 21 T cell receptor beta chains from one sample, sequenced in a study of cytomegalovirus exposure and HLA in healthy donors. A multiplex PCR was run with 60 Vbeta primers and 13 Jbeta primers. The table came from immunoSEQ multiplex PCR; TCRdb's copy has only in-frame clones and leaves some out. The sample records roughly 100,000 clones, roughly 80% being singletons. The sequencing sample was made of PBMCs. These receptors were obtained from a man in his 60s in good health and CMV-seronegative.

This sequence joins TRBV7-3 and TRBJ2-1, with D perhaps matching TRBD2 (7 bases). V was pared by 2 bases and J by 7 bases, with 18 bases between. The CDR3 spans 16 residues. Germline V gene data show CDR1 as SGHTA and CDR2 as FQGTGA. CDR3 nucleotide sequence: TGTGCCAGCAGCTTAGGAGGGGGGGGGCTGAGTAATGAGCAGTTCTTC. Protein: CASSLGGGGLSNEQFF.

Written as DNA, the CDR3 is TGTGCCAGCAGCTTAAGTGGTCCGCCACTCCTACAAGAGACCCAGTACTTC. Encoded protein: CASSLSGPPLLQETQYF. The V call is TRBV7-3, the J call TRBJ2-5, with no clear D. This CDR3 has 17 amino acids. Between the trimmed V and J ends, which lost 1 base and 2 bases, there was a span of 17 bases. CDR1 is SGHTA and CDR2 is FQGTGA in the germline V gene.

The genes are TRBV7-6 and TRBJ2-2, with D possibly being TRBD1 (6 bases). The CDR3 is 15 residues long. Germline V CDR1 and CDR2: SGHVS, FNYEAQ. Trimming took off 5 bases at V and 4 bases at J, with 14 bases between the two ends. This chain's CDR3 is CASSPWTEFTGELFF. Written as DNA, the CDR3 is TGTGCCAGCAGCCCCTGGACAGAATTCACCGGGGAGCTGTTTTTT.

The chain carries TRBV5-1 and TRBJ2-5, with 9 bases aligning to TRBD1. This CDR3 is 14 amino acids long. CDR1 is SGHRS and CDR2 is YFSETQ in the germline V gene. J was trimmed by 4 bases and V by 4 bases; bases with no gene match: 5. The CDR3: CASSIGTGRETQYF. As DNA, the CDR3 is TGCGCCAGCAGCATAGGGACAGGGCGAGAGACCCAGTACTTC. Variable domain in full (rest from reference TRBV5-1 and TRBJ2-5): KAGVTQTPRYLIKTRGQQVTLSCSPISGHRSVSWYQQTPGQGLQFLFEYFSETQRNKGNFPGRFSGRQFSNSRSEMNVSTLELGDSALYLCASSIGTGRETQYFGPGTRLLVL.

The chain uses TRBV4-2 and TRBJ1-1; 9 nucleotides match TRBD1. The CDR3 is 15 amino acids. Germline V lookup: CDR1 LGHNA, CDR2 YNFKEQ. V shed 3 bases and J 7 bases; nucleotides not matched to a gene: 9. As DNA, the CDR3 is TGTGCCAGCAGCCAGCGCGGGACAGGGCTAAATGAAGCTTTCTTT. This encodes CASSQRGTGLNEAFF.

The V call is TRBV10-3, the J call TRBJ1-2, with a tentative D call TRBD1 (6 bases). The germline V gene encodes CDR1 ENHRY and CDR2 SYGVKD. This CDR3 comprises 14 residues. The V end lost 5 bases, the J end lost 0 bases, and 10 bases lay between the germline ends. The CDR3 coding sequence is TGTGCCATCAGTATGACAGGCGCTAACTATGGCTACACCTTC. The encoded protein is CAISMTGANYGYTF.

The chain is built from TRBV5-1 and TRBJ1-2; TRBD1 matches 9 bases. This CDR3 is 15 amino acids long. Germline-derived CDR1 and CDR2 are SGHRS and YFSETQ. The trim removed 4 bases at V and 3 bases at J, leaving 7 bases unmatched. The chain's CDR3 is CASSQTGGADYGYTF. The CDR3 DNA is TGCGCCAGCAGCCAAACAGGGGGCGCTGACTATGGCTACACCTTC.

The V gene is TRBV30, the J gene TRBJ1-5; D might be TRBD1 (6 bases). The CDR3 totals 13 residues. CDR1 is GTSNPN and CDR2 is SVGIG in the germline V gene (reference sequence). Trimming shortened V by 2 bases and J by 3 bases, and 8 bases separated the two germline ends. CDR3 sequence (DNA): TGTGCCTGGAGTCCAGGGGTCAATCAGCCCCAGCATTTT. This encodes CAWSPGVNQPQHF.

CDR3 loop: CASRSESGGEETQYF. Written as DNA, the CDR3 is TGTGCCAGCAGGTCGGAGAGCGGGGGGGAAGAGACCCAGTACTTC. This chain connects TRBV2 to TRBJ2-5, with 10 bases that match TRBD2. V trimming: 6 bases; J trimming: 3 bases; junction bases outside the gene matches: 7. The germline V gene encodes CDR1 SNHLY and CDR2 FYNNEI. The CDR3 contains 15 residues.

V is TRBV5-1 and J is TRBJ1-4; D is unclear. Germline V gives CDR1 SGHRS, CDR2 YFSETQ. The CDR3 consists of 14 residues. Trimming removed 4 bases at V and 6 bases at J, with 13 bases between. The DNA for the CDR3 is TGCGCCAGCAGCCCCGATGGCGGCGATGAAAAACTGTTTTTT. Translation: CASSPDGGDEKLFF.

V is TRBV7-2 and J is TRBJ1-2; TRBD1 is a possible D gene (5 bases). The CDR3 runs 13 residues. The germline CDR1 and CDR2 sequences are SGHTA and FQGNSA. The ends were cut back, 7 bases at V and 2 bases at J, with 11 bases in the middle. The CDR3 protein is CASKETANYGYTF. In DNA, the CDR3 is TGTGCCAGCAAAGAGACAGCAAACTATGGCTACACCTTC. Looking up the rest from reference TRBV7-2 and TRBJ1-2 gives the full variable domain: GAGVSQSPSNKVTEKGKDVELRCDPISGHTALYWYRQSLGQGLEFLIYFQGNSAPDKSGLPSDRFSAERTGGSVSTLTIQRTQQEDSAVYLCASKETANYGYTFGSGTRLTVV.

The chain employs TRBV5-1 and TRBJ2-1; 7 nucleotides match TRBD2. The trim removed 2 bases at V and 2 bases at J, leaving 7 bases unmatched. From germline, CDR1 is SGHRS and CDR2 YFSETQ. The CDR3 has 16 residues. CDR3 nucleotides: TGCGCCAGCAGCTTCAGCGGGGCGGGGGCCTACAATGAGCAGTTCTTC. Its translation: CASSFSGAGAYNEQFF.

The chain couples TRBV5-4 to TRBJ2-3, with TRBD2 matching over 8 bases. The CDR3 runs to 15 residues. Germline loops: CDR1 SGHNT, CDR2 YYREEE (reference sequence). J lost 6 bases, V lost 4 bases, and 10 bases had no gene match. CDR3 DNA sequence: TGTGCCAGCAGCGTTGGGAGCGGGGGACTGGATACGCAGTATTTT. Translated, it gives CASSVGSGGLDTQYF.

CDR3 coding DNA: TGTGCCAGTAGTATAGGCCCAACGTCTAGCTATGGCTACACCTTC. This sequence encodes CASSIGPTSSYGYTF. The chain joins TRBV19 to TRBJ1-2, with unresolved D. Germline V gives CDR1 LNHDA, CDR2 SQIVND (reference sequence). V was clipped by 1 base and J by 4 bases, with 13 bases between them. The CDR3 spans 15 residues.

The J gene is TRBJ2-5, the V gene TRBV5-6; possibly TRBD1 for D (6 bases). The CDR3 runs 15 residues. CDR1 SGHDT and CDR2 YYEEEE come from the germline V gene. V lost 4 bases, J lost 5 bases, and 18 bases lay in between. The CDR3 DNA reads TGTGCCAGCAGCGGGACCAGGGGTGGAAGGGAGACCCAGTACTTC. Its protein product is CASSGTRGGRETQYF.

This clone was counted between two and nine times. The V gene is TRBV27, the J gene TRBJ2-1; perhaps TRBD1 as D (5 bases). Germline loops: CDR1 MNHEY, CDR2 SMNVEV (reference sequence). Trimming stripped 2 bases from V and 3 bases from J, with 17 bases between. This CDR3 is built from 17 residues. The CDR3 protein is CASSLVDPTDIYNEQFF. DNA for the CDR3: TGTGCCAGCAGTTTAGTTGACCCGACAGATATCTACAATGAGCAGTTCTTC.

V and J are TRBV27 and TRBJ1-2, with TRBD1 matching over 7 bases. The V gene end was trimmed by 6 bases and the J gene end by 7 bases; junction bases not matched to a gene: 2. CDR1 is MNHEY, CDR2 SMNVEV, per germline (reference sequence). This CDR3 region has 11 residues. For the CDR3, the DNA is TGTGCCAGCAGAAACAGGGGTGGCTACACCTTC. Translating gives CASRNRGGYTF.

Note on this clone: This sample includes further DNA sequences coding for the same CDR3. This rearrangement joins TRBV5-1 to TRBJ2-5, with a possible D match to TRBD1 (5 bases). CDR3 size: 15 residues. Germline V gene sequence: CDR1 SGHRS, CDR2 YFSETQ. Between the trimmed V and J ends, which lost 1 base and 5 bases, there was a span of 15 bases. The CDR3 DNA reads as TGCGCCAGCAGCTTGAGGCCAGGGTTTAGGGAGACCCAGTACTTC. This sequence encodes CASSLRPGFRETQYF.

The rearrangement uses TRBV28 and TRBJ1-3; D may be TRBD1 (6 bases). The length of the CDR3 is 14 residues. Between the trimmed V and J ends, which lost 3 bases and 0 bases, there was a span of 6 bases. Germline lookup yields CDR1 MDHEN and CDR2 SYDVKM. The CDR3 is CASSLTGSGNTIYF. CDR3 DNA sequence: TGTGCCAGCAGTTTGACAGGCTCTGGAAACACCATATATTTT.

The rearrangement joins TRBV7-2 to TRBJ2-3; TRBD2 aligns across 14 bases. CDR3 length equals 18 residues. Trimming took 2 bases from V and 2 from J; bases not matched to a gene: 6. In germline, CDR1 is SGHTA, CDR2 FQGNSA. The CDR3 nucleotides read TGTGCCAGCAGCTTAAGGACTAGCGGGGGGATTAACACAGATACGCAGTATTTT. Its translation: CASSLRTSGGINTDTQYF.

CDR3 loop: CASSYLAGGTDTQYF. In nucleotides, the CDR3 is TGTGCCAGCAGCTACCTAGCGGGGGGCACAGATACGCAGTATTTT. The chain couples TRBV11-2 to TRBJ2-3; 10 bases are a match to TRBD2. CDR1 is SGHAT, CDR2 FQNNGV, per germline. The CDR3 is made up of 15 amino acids. J was trimmed by 1 base and V by 4 bases; bases with no gene match: 2.